These 32 T cell receptor beta chains share one sample of origin, sequenced in a study of T cell changes during pregnancy in multiple sclerosis. TCRdb's copy holds only in-frame clones and misses some; the assay was immunoSEQ multiplex PCR. The table records approximately 60,000 clones, 91% of them present only once. Sequenced material: peripheral blood, taken after pregnancy. These receptors were taken from a female donor in good health, enrolled as a control in a pregnancy study.

The V gene is TRBV28, the J gene TRBJ2-3; D is possibly TRBD2 (5 bases). The V gene lost 8 bases and the J gene lost 4 bases, with 16 bases spanning the gap. The CDR3 loop spans 14 amino acids. Germline V gene data show CDR1 as MDHEN and CDR2 as SYDVKM. CDR3 nucleotides: TGTGCCAGCTCTGTGAGAGGGTGGGCAGATACGCAGTATTTT. It codes for CASSVRGWADTQYF.

The CDR3 nucleotides are TGCAGTGCTTTGTCGGGGAGTAAGCAGTACTTC. Amino acids: CSALSGSKQYF. The J gene is TRBJ2-7, the V gene TRBV20-1; tentative D call: TRBD2 (5 bases). The V and J ends lost 5 bases and 8 bases respectively, with 13 bases between them. The CDR3 runs 11 residues. The germline CDR1 and CDR2 sequences are DFQATT and SNEGSKA (reference sequence).

The chain combines TRBV4-1 with TRBJ1-2, with 10 bases aligning to TRBD1. J was trimmed by 6 bases and V by 8 bases; bases with no gene match: 12. The CDR3 runs 15 residues. Germline CDR1 is MGHRA and CDR2 is YSYEKL. This chain's CDR3 is CASALRGQGIDGYTF. The CDR3 nucleotides are TGCGCCAGCGCCCTCCGGGGACAGGGGATCGATGGCTACACCTTC.

This chain links TRBV9 with TRBJ2-1; 7 nucleotides align to TRBD1. V dropped 0 bases and J dropped 4; count of bases not matched to a gene: 10. CDR3 length: 17 residues. Germline V gene data show CDR1 as SGDLS and CDR2 as YYNGEE. Written as DNA, the CDR3 is TGTGCCAGCAGCGTAGGGGCCCAGAGGGGGCCTTACAATGAGCAGTTCTTC. It codes for CASSVGAQRGPYNEQFF.

This clone was seen a handful of times. V is TRBV6-4 and J is TRBJ2-1; maybe TRBD1 (5 bases). This CDR3 is 13 amino acids long. V lost 2 bases and J 8 bases, leaving 10 bases between the germline ends. The germline gives CDR1 MRHNA, CDR2 SNTAGT. The CDR3 region is CASSDGAADEQFF. The CDR3 DNA is TGTGCCAGCAGTGACGGGGCAGCCGATGAGCAGTTCTTC.

V is TRBV15 and J is TRBJ2-1; a weak D match, TRBD1 (5 bases). Germline-derived CDR1 and CDR2 are LNHNV and YYDKDF (reference sequence). The CDR3 has 13 residues. Trimming took off 3 bases at V and 3 bases at J, with 6 bases between the two ends. In DNA form, the CDR3 reads TGTGCCACCAGCAGGACAGTCTACAATGAGCAGTTCTTC. The encoded protein is CATSRTVYNEQFF. The full variable domain, completed using reference TRBV15 and TRBJ2-1, is DAMVIQNPRYQVTQFGKPVTLSCSQTLNHNVMYWYQQKSSQAPKLLFHYYDKDFNNEADTPDNFQSRRPNTSFCFLDIRSPGLGDTAMYLCATSRTVYNEQFFGPGTRLTVL.

The chain carries TRBV5-4 and TRBJ2-1; D is ambiguous. Trimming shortened V by 2 bases and J by 8 bases, and 8 bases separated the two germline ends. The CDR3 contains 12 residues. In germline, CDR1 is SGHNT, CDR2 YYREEE (reference sequence). Here the CDR3 DNA reads TGTGCCAGCAGCTTCATCGGGTATGAGCAGTTCTTC. It encodes CASSFIGYEQFF.

About this clone: Other DNA sequences of this sample code for an identical CDR3. The V and J genes are TRBV6-1 and TRBJ1-1, with 9 bases that match TRBD1. V shed 6 bases, J shed 2 bases, and the junction held 7 bases outside the gene matches. Germline CDR1 and CDR2: MNHNS and SASEGT. This CDR3 is built from 15 residues. The CDR3 sequence is CASRGQGRTNTEAFF. DNA of the CDR3: TGTGCCAGCAGAGGACAGGGGCGGACAAACACTGAAGCTTTCTTT.

This chain links TRBV7-9 with TRBJ2-1; unclear D gene. The CDR3 runs to 12 residues. CDR1 and CDR2 (germline): SEHNR, FQNEAQ (reference sequence). V dropped 3 bases and J dropped 5 bases, with 5 bases sitting between them. CDR3 sequence reads: CASSLQDNEQFF. The CDR3 bases are TGTGCCAGCAGCTTGCAGGACAATGAGCAGTTCTTC.

The DNA of the CDR3 is TGTGCCAGCAGCTTGGGCCAGGTGGGCGAAAAACTGTTTTTT. This sequence encodes CASSLGQVGEKLFF. V is TRBV5-8 and J is TRBJ1-4; no clear D gene. CDR1 is SGHTS, CDR2 YDEGEE, per germline. CDR3 length: 14 amino acids. V lost 0 bases and J lost 8, with 11 bases in between.

This clone was observed once. The gene calls are TRBV5-4 and TRBJ2-2; maybe TRBD1 (5 bases). The germline V and J ends were trimmed by 2 bases and 5 bases, with 13 bases remaining between them. The CDR3 extends over 15 amino acids. Per germline, CDR1 SGHNT and CDR2 YYREEE (reference sequence). The CDR3 spells CASSLRGLRTGELFF. The CDR3 DNA reads TGTGCCAGCAGCTTAAGGGGATTGAGGACCGGGGAGCTGTTTTTT.

This chain connects TRBV13 to TRBJ2-2, with D unresolved. CDR1 is PRHDT and CDR2 is FYEKMQ in the germline V gene (reference sequence). The CDR3 is made up of 15 amino acids. Deletions cut 2 bases from V and 3 bases from J, with 10 bases between. The CDR3 DNA sequence: TGTGCCAGCAGCTTACGAACTGAATACACCGGGGAGCTGTTTTTT. This gives the protein CASSLRTEYTGELFF.

This clone was counted once. The chain joins TRBV5-1 to TRBJ2-3, with D maybe TRBD2 (5 bases). The V and J ends lost 2 bases and 5 bases respectively, with 9 bases between them. CDR3 length: 13 amino acids. Germline CDR1 SGHRS, CDR2 YFSETQ. CDR3 sequence (DNA): TGCGCCAGCAGCTTTAGAGCGGAAGATACGCAGTATTTT. Its protein product is CASSFRAEDTQYF.

This clone came up once. The rearrangement joins TRBV5-4 to TRBJ1-2, with D unclear. From germline, CDR1 is SGHNT and CDR2 YYREEE (reference sequence). V was cut by 3 bases and J by 2 bases, with 11 bases left in between. The CDR3 covers 14 residues. The CDR3 sequence is CASSYVGLNYGYTF. The CDR3 coding sequence is TGTGCCAGCAGCTACGTTGGGCTAAACTATGGCTACACCTTC.

V and J are TRBV5-4 and TRBJ1-1, with D possibly TRBD1 on 5 matching bases. V was trimmed by 3 bases and J by 10 bases, leaving 22 bases between them. The CDR3 runs 15 residues. Germline CDR1 SGHNT, CDR2 YYREEE (reference sequence). CDR3 in amino acids: CASSSRQTQDFGAFF. The CDR3, as DNA: TGTGCCAGCAGCTCGCGACAGACCCAAGACTTCGGAGCTTTCTTT.

This clone is a singleton in its sample. The gene calls are TRBV19 and TRBJ1-4; D possibly corresponds to TRBD1 (5 bases). V lost 5 bases and J lost 8, with 12 bases in between. Per the germline V gene, CDR1 is LNHDA and CDR2 is SQIVND (reference sequence). This CDR3 is 13 amino acids long. The CDR3 region has the DNA TGTGCCAGTAGTCACCAGGGCTCCGAAAAACTGTTTTTT. It specifies CASSHQGSEKLFF.

This sequence joins TRBV25-1 and TRBJ1-4; D is uncertain. V lost 4 bases and J lost 8, with 8 bases in between. Germline V gene lookup returns CDR1 MGHDK and CDR2 SYGVNS. The CDR3 consists of 12 residues. The CDR3 region has the DNA TGTGCCAGCAGTGCGGGTGGGGAAAAACTGTTTTTT. Encoded protein: CASSAGGEKLFF. Drawing the rest from reference TRBV25-1 and TRBJ1-4, the complete variable domain is EADIYQTPRYLVIGTGKKITLECSQTMGHDKMYWYQQDPGMELHLIHYSYGVNSTEKGDLSSESTVSRIRTEHFPLTLESARPSHTSQYLCASSAGGEKLFFGSGTQLSVL.

This sequence joins TRBV29-1 and TRBJ2-5; 8 positions match TRBD2. This CDR3 contains 16 residues. Germline loops: CDR1 SQVTM, CDR2 ANQGSEA. With 0 bases clipped from V and 4 bases from J, the junction kept 10 bases outside the gene matches. The CDR3 DNA reads TGCAGCGTTGAAGACCCCAATAGCGGGGACGGAGAGACCCAGTACTTC. This encodes CSVEDPNSGDGETQYF.

The chain links TRBV28 to TRBJ2-1; 10 bases line up with TRBD2. Germline V gene sequence: CDR1 MDHEN, CDR2 SYDVKM. J gave up 1 base and V 4 bases, and 4 bases lay outside the gene matches. The CDR3 extends over 16 amino acids. The CDR3 protein is CASSSAGGPSYNEQFF. The DNA of the CDR3 is TGTGCCAGCAGTTCAGCGGGAGGGCCTTCCTACAATGAGCAGTTCTTC.

The rearrangement links TRBV7-2 to TRBJ2-3; TRBD2 might be the D (5 bases). The CDR3 has 12 amino acids. Germline loops: CDR1 SGHTA, CDR2 FQGNSA. Trimming removed 1 base from V and 8 bases from J, with 7 bases in between. The CDR3 nucleotides are TGTGCCAGCAGCTTAGACGGAGGTACGCAGTATTTT. Amino acid sequence: CASSLDGGTQYF.

This clone was recorded a few times. The rearrangement uses TRBV7-2 and TRBJ1-6, with D unclear. Germline CDR1 SGHTA, CDR2 FQGNSA. The CDR3 consists of 13 residues. The V end lost 3 bases, the J end lost 4 bases, and 4 bases lay between the germline ends. CDR3 DNA: TGTGCCAGCAGCTTGAGGTATAATTCACCCCTCCACTTT. Amino acid sequence: CASSLRYNSPLHF.

This clone occurred once. The V call is TRBV28, the J call TRBJ2-7; 7 nucleotides match TRBD1. V was clipped by 6 bases and J by 4 bases; unmatched bases: 6. The CDR3 is 13 amino acids. The germline V gene encodes CDR1 MDHEN and CDR2 SYDVKM. CDR3 nucleotide sequence: TGTGCCAGCAGCCCGGGACAGCGATACGAGCAGTACTTC. Protein sequence: CASSPGQRYEQYF.

The rearrangement uses TRBV6-6 and TRBJ2-2; D is perhaps TRBD2 (6 bases). Per the germline V gene, CDR1 is MNHNY and CDR2 is SVGAGI (reference sequence). This CDR3 has 16 amino acids. V dropped 7 bases and J dropped 4 bases, with 19 bases sitting between them. CDR3 DNA: TGTGCCAGCAACGGCGGGAAAAGCGGTAGCACCGGGGAGCTGTTTTTT. This encodes CASNGGKSGSTGELFF.

With respect to this clone: Sequence at one end of the junction differs from germline and may be a read error. This chain joins TRBV9 and TRBJ2-7; 7 bases match TRBD1. Germline CDR1 and CDR2: SGDLS and YYNGEE. CDR3 size: 15 residues. CDR3 residues: CASSPPGTVSNEQYF. As DNA, the CDR3 is TGTGCCAGCAGCCCTCCCGGGACAGTCTCCAACGAGCAGTACTTC.

The chain couples TRBV6-4 to TRBJ2-3; 8 bases are a match to TRBD2. V lost 2 bases to trimming and J lost 3 bases; unmatched junction nucleotides: 4. This CDR3 is 15 amino acids long. Germline V gene lookup returns CDR1 MRHNA and CDR2 SNTAGT. The CDR3 nucleotides read TGTGCCAGCAGTGACCACGGGGGGGCGACAGATACGCAGTATTTT. Translated: CASSDHGGATDTQYF.

The V and J genes are TRBV28 and TRBJ1-1; weak D call: TRBD1 (6 bases). The ends were cut back, 3 bases at V and 2 bases at J, with 10 bases in the middle. CDR1 and CDR2 from the germline V gene are MDHEN and SYDVKM. This CDR3 spans 14 amino acids. CDR3 sequence: CASSFGTTNTEAFF. The CDR3 coding sequence is TGTGCCAGCAGTTTCGGGACAACCAACACTGAAGCTTTCTTT.

The chain employs TRBV5-1 and TRBJ1-1, with D perhaps matching TRBD1 (5 bases). The length of the CDR3 is 14 residues. With 3 bases removed from V and 3 bases from J, the gap between germline ends came to 12 bases. CDR1 is SGHRS and CDR2 is YFSETQ in the germline V gene. In DNA form, the CDR3 reads TGCGCCAGCAGCTCCCAGGGAGGGGACACTGAAGCTTTCTTT. Protein: CASSSQGGDTEAFF.

V is TRBV27 and J is TRBJ1-1; the match to TRBD1 covers 8 bases. The CDR3 sequence is 13 residues long. Per the germline V gene, CDR1 is MNHEY and CDR2 is SMNVEV (reference sequence). J was trimmed by 4 bases and V by 5 bases; bases with no gene match: 3. The CDR3 region has the DNA TGTGCCAGCAGTCTGGGACAGGTCACTGAAGCTTTCTTT. The encoded protein is CASSLGQVTEAFF.

The rearrangement links TRBV4-3 to TRBJ2-7; perhaps TRBD1 as D (5 bases). V lost 0 bases to trimming and J lost 4 bases, with 7 bases between them. Looked up from germline, CDR1 is LGHNA and CDR2 is YSLEER. This CDR3 comprises 13 residues. The DNA for the CDR3 is TGCGCCAGCAGCCAAGATGACAGATACGAGCAGTACTTC. Translated, it gives CASSQDDRYEQYF.

The chain employs TRBV18 and TRBJ2-4; 7 bases match TRBD2. The CDR3 spans 17 residues. V lost 2 bases and J lost 7; bases outside the gene matches: 14. Per the germline V gene, CDR1 is KGHSH and CDR2 is LQKENI. The CDR3 reads CASSPGALAGVRNIQYF. CDR3 DNA sequence: TGTGCCAGCTCACCAGGCGCCCTCGCGGGGGTTAGGAACATTCAGTACTTC.

The chain recombines TRBV6-6 with TRBJ1-2; TRBD1 matches 11 bases. The trim removed 0 bases at V and 8 bases at J, leaving 5 bases unmatched. This CDR3 comprises 15 residues. Germline CDR1 reads MNHNY; CDR2 reads SVGAGI (reference sequence). The CDR3 sequence is CASSYSRDRGDGYTF. CDR3 nucleotide sequence: TGTGCCAGCAGTTACTCCCGGGACAGGGGGGACGGCTACACCTTC.

The J gene is TRBJ2-2, the V gene TRBV5-1, with 7 bases lining up with TRBD2. J lost 3 bases, V lost 3 bases, and 8 bases had no gene match. CDR1 is SGHRS, CDR2 YFSETQ, per germline. This CDR3 is built from 16 residues. CDR3 residues: CASSWALAEDTGELFF. The CDR3 DNA reads as TGCGCCAGCAGCTGGGCCCTAGCGGAAGACACCGGGGAGCTGTTTTTT.